This T cell receptor beta chain was documented in a study of cytomegalovirus exposure and HLA in healthy donors. Study-wide findings and caveats: V- and J-gene trimming of TCR beta was linked (in a later analysis) to a missense DCLRE1C variant.

With regard to this clone: Its antigen is undetermined.

13 Jbeta primers and 60 Vbeta primers were used for the PCR. TCRdb's copy holds only in-frame clones and misses some; the assay was immunoSEQ multiplex PCR. The sample lists about 190,000 clones, around 84% occurring once. The V and J ends lost 4 bases and 6 bases, in that order; junction bases with no gene match: 11. CDR3 length: 17 amino acids. CDR1 and CDR2 from the germline V gene are SGHKS and YYEKEE (reference sequence). Sequencing input: PBMCs. The gene calls are TRBV5-5 and TRBJ1-5, with 12 bases that match TRBD1. This TCR was sampled from a woman between 18 and 29 years old in good health and CMV-seronegative. The CDR3 loop is CASSAGTGGEMVQPQHF. The DNA of the CDR3 is TGTGCCAGCAGCGCAGGGACAGGGGGCGAGATGGTTCAGCCCCAGCATTTT.